What follows are 28 T cell receptor beta chains derived from one specimen sequenced in a study of blood T cell repertoires in COVID-19. The assay was immunoSEQ multiplex PCR, and TCRdb's table has in-frame clones only and misses some. Of around 27,000 clones listed, about 80% are singletons. What was sequenced was peripheral blood. These receptors were collected from a man between 70 and 80 years old with active COVID-19.

The chain links TRBV9 to TRBJ1-6, with 7 bases identical to TRBD1. Trimming at V came to 2 bases and at J to 7 bases, leaving 3 bases not matched to a gene. This CDR3 has 14 amino acids. The germline gives CDR1 SGDLS, CDR2 YYNGEE. The CDR3: CASSVDRENSPLHF. The CDR3 bases are TGTGCCAGCAGCGTCGACAGGGAAAATTCACCCCTCCACTTT.

This chain joins TRBV5-6 and TRBJ1-4, with D perhaps TRBD1 (5 bases). From germline, CDR1 is SGHDT and CDR2 YYEEEE. The CDR3 extends over 15 amino acids. Trimming removed 0 bases from V and 8 bases from J, with 14 bases in between. CDR3 in DNA: TGTGCCAGCAGCTTGGAGGCAGGGATGGGGGAAAAACTGTTTTTT. Translation gives CASSLEAGMGEKLFF.

The genes are TRBV18 and TRBJ1-5, with TRBD1 matching over 9 bases. V was pared by 6 bases and J by 7 bases, with 4 bases of the junction left unmatched. This CDR3 has 13 residues. CDR1 is KGHSH, CDR2 LQKENI, per germline. The CDR3 is CASSTGGRQPQHF. In nucleotides, the CDR3 is TGTGCCAGCTCGACAGGGGGTCGCCAGCCCCAGCATTTT.

V gene TRBV20-1 combines with J gene TRBJ2-1, with unresolved D. Germline CDR1 and CDR2: DFQATT and SNEGSKA (reference sequence). The CDR3 extends over 11 amino acids. V dropped 3 bases and J dropped 7 bases, with 7 bases sitting between them. CDR3 region: CSASGYNEQFF. CDR3 coding DNA: TGCAGTGCTAGCGGTTATAATGAGCAGTTCTTC.

The V and J genes are TRBV6-1 and TRBJ2-7; 8 bases are a match to TRBD2. Per germline, CDR1 MNHNS and CDR2 SASEGT. V lost 4 bases and J lost 6; bases outside the gene matches: 20. The length of the CDR3 is 18 residues. In DNA, the CDR3 is TGTGCCAGCAGTGTATTTCCCCGGGAGGGCCTAAAGGGTCTCGAGCAGTACTTC. Amino acid sequence: CASSVFPREGLKGLEQYF.

The chain recombines TRBV7-9 with TRBJ2-3; 7 nucleotides match TRBD1. The V gene end was trimmed by 3 bases and the J gene end by 0 bases; junction bases not matched to a gene: 0. Germline V gene sequence: CDR1 SEHNR, CDR2 FQNEAQ (reference sequence). CDR3 length equals 14 residues. The CDR3 DNA is TGTGCCAGCAGCTTGGGACAGAGCACAGATACGCAGTATTTT. Translated, it gives CASSLGQSTDTQYF.

The chain recombines TRBV5-1 with TRBJ2-1; 8 nucleotides line up with TRBD1. The CDR3 totals 15 residues. The V gene end was trimmed by 2 bases and the J gene end by 3 bases; junction bases not matched to a gene: 4. Per germline, CDR1 SGHRS and CDR2 YFSETQ. The CDR3 nucleotides are TGCGCCAGCAGCTTCTCGACAGGGGTCTACAATGAGCAGTTCTTC. It codes for CASSFSTGVYNEQFF.

This sequence joins TRBV19 and TRBJ1-5, with D perhaps matching TRBD1 (6 bases). There are 15 residues in the CDR3. V lost 6 bases and J 0 bases, leaving 12 bases between the germline ends. Per the germline V gene, CDR1 is LNHDA and CDR2 is SQIVND (reference sequence). CDR3 residues: CASSYTGNSNQPQHF. The CDR3 DNA follows: TGTGCCAGTAGCTATACAGGGAATAGCAATCAGCCCCAGCATTTT.

This rearrangement joins TRBV30 to TRBJ1-6; no firm D call. The CDR3 is 14 amino acids. V lost 4 bases and J lost 9, with 16 bases in between. Germline V gene data show CDR1 as GTSNPN and CDR2 as SVGIG (reference sequence). CDR3 amino acids: CAWTRTGDFSPLHF. CDR3 nucleotides: TGTGCCTGGACCAGGACTGGGGATTTTTCACCCCTCCACTTT.

V and J are TRBV11-2 and TRBJ2-3; no clear D. V was cut by 5 bases and J by 0 bases, with 15 bases left in between. The CDR3 consists of 16 residues. The germline gives CDR1 SGHAT, CDR2 FQNNGV. Written as DNA, the CDR3 is TGTGCCAGCAGCCCATTCCAGATATCTAGCACAGATACGCAGTATTTT. Amino acid sequence: CASSPFQISSTDTQYF.

The sample holds a few counts of this clone. V usage is TRBV6-5 and J usage is TRBJ1-6; 7 bases align to TRBD1. With 7 bases clipped from V and 7 bases from J, the junction kept 7 bases outside the gene matches. This CDR3 comprises 14 residues. The germline V gene encodes CDR1 MNHEY and CDR2 SVGAGI. CDR3 residues: CASTRDRQNSPLHF. The CDR3 DNA is TGTGCCAGCACGAGGGACAGACAAAATTCACCCCTCCACTTT.

V and J are TRBV3-1 (or the pseudogene TRBV3-2) and TRBJ2-2, with unresolved D. Trimming pared 2 bases from V and 2 bases from J, leaving 6 bases between. This CDR3 comprises 14 residues. Per germline, CDR1 LGHDT and CDR2 YNNKEL (reference sequence). The chain's CDR3 is CASSQNINTGELFF. CDR3 DNA: TGTGCCAGCAGCCAAAATATAAACACCGGGGAGCTGTTTTTT.

The rearrangement links TRBV10-2 to TRBJ1-3, with 7 positions matching TRBD1. J was trimmed by 0 bases and V by 6 bases; bases with no gene match: 11. CDR1 and CDR2 (germline): WSHSY, SAAADI. There are 17 residues in the CDR3. The CDR3 sequence: CASSVRSGQSSGNTIYF. CDR3 DNA: TGCGCCAGCAGCGTAAGATCGGGACAGTCCTCTGGAAACACCATATATTTT.

The chain is built from TRBV7-8 and TRBJ1-3; a weak D match, TRBD1 (5 bases). V shed 1 base and J shed 1 base, with 11 bases lying between them. The CDR3 has 16 residues. Germline CDR1 and CDR2: SGHVS and FQNEAQ. CDR3 DNA sequence: TGTGCCAGCAGCTTAGTTGGGGGGGTATCTGGAAACACCATATATTTT. Protein sequence: CASSLVGGVSGNTIYF.

The V and J genes are TRBV10-1 and TRBJ2-7; 8 nucleotides align to TRBD1. The germline CDR1 and CDR2 sequences are WNHNN and SYGVQD (reference sequence). The CDR3 covers 15 residues. After removal of 4 bases from V and 7 bases from J, the junction contained 12 bases not matched to a gene. CDR3 in amino acids: CASSGARTGFPEQYF. The CDR3 bases are TGCGCCAGCAGTGGAGCTCGGACAGGGTTCCCGGAGCAGTACTTC.

The chain couples TRBV11-2 to TRBJ2-2, with 8 bases fitting TRBD1. Germline V gene lookup returns CDR1 SGHAT and CDR2 FQNNGV. The CDR3 totals 15 residues. The junction had 6 bases not matched to a gene; V was cut back by 4 bases and J by 5 bases. The CDR3 DNA is TGTGCCAGCAGCTCGGACAGGGTGTGGACCGGGGAGCTGTTTTTT. Its translation: CASSSDRVWTGELFF.

The chain couples TRBV6-6 to TRBJ2-1; 10 bases match TRBD2. This CDR3 is 14 amino acids long. The trim removed 8 bases at V and 7 bases at J, leaving 8 bases unmatched. Germline CDR1 and CDR2: MNHNY and SVGAGI (reference sequence). In DNA, the CDR3 is TGTGCCAGCGAAAGTCTAGCGGGGGCTAATGAGCAGTTCTTC. It yields the protein CASESLAGANEQFF.

This clone was detected a few times. V is TRBV23-1 and J is TRBJ1-1; no reliable D call. TRBV23-1 is given ORF status, its function remaining uncertain. The CDR3 extends over 12 amino acids. V was trimmed by 11 bases and J by 0 bases, leaving 10 bases between them. Here the CDR3 DNA reads TGCGCCGGTTCCGGGGTGAACACTGAAGCTTTCTTT. Its translation: CAGSGVNTEAFF.

The chain uses TRBV11-2 and TRBJ1-1; possibly TRBD1 for D (5 bases). The CDR3 has 16 residues. The V and J ends lost 1 base and 4 bases respectively, with 16 bases between them. CDR1 and CDR2 from the germline V gene are SGHAT and FQNNGV. For the CDR3, the DNA is TGTGCCAGCAGCTTAGTCGGGGGAGTATATTCCACTGAAGCTTTCTTT. Translation: CASSLVGGVYSTEAFF.

The DNA for the CDR3 is TGTGCCAGCAGCTTAGGGACTAGCGGTTACAATGAGCAGTTCTTC. Translated: CASSLGTSGYNEQFF. The rearrangement links TRBV5-4 to TRBJ2-1; TRBD2 matches at 11 bases. This CDR3 is 15 amino acids long. Per germline, CDR1 SGHNT and CDR2 YYREEE (reference sequence). Trimming took 2 bases from V and 4 from J; bases not matched to a gene: 2.

V gene TRBV6-6 combines with J gene TRBJ1-1; D gene uncertain. Germline CDR1 is MNHNY and CDR2 is SVGAGI (reference sequence). Trimming took 6 bases from V and 4 from J, leaving 9 bases between them. The CDR3 totals 12 residues. The DNA for the CDR3 is TGTGCCAGCAGCCAGGCCGGCACTGAAGCTTTCTTT. This translates into CASSQAGTEAFF.

The genes are TRBV6-6 and TRBJ1-3, with TRBD1 matching over 9 bases. Trimming took 7 bases from V and 8 from J; bases not matched to a gene: 12. From germline, CDR1 is MNHNY and CDR2 SVGAGI (reference sequence). This CDR3 has 15 residues. The CDR3 loop reads CASIITGGRGDTIYF. CDR3 coding DNA: TGTGCCAGCATCATAACAGGGGGCAGAGGTGACACCATATATTTT.

This clone was recorded only once. The chain combines TRBV2 with TRBJ1-1; D is uncertain. The CDR3 loop spans 13 amino acids. Germline V gives CDR1 SNHLY, CDR2 FYNNEI. V lost 6 bases to trimming and J lost 4 bases, with 12 bases between them. The CDR3 loop reads CASSRGGSTEAFF. The DNA for the CDR3 is TGTGCCAGCAGCCGGGGAGGGAGCACTGAAGCTTTCTTT.

The count of this clone is one. DNA of the CDR3: TGTGCCACCAGTGATACCAGGACAGGACCAAGCACAGATACGCAGTATTTT. It codes for CATSDTRTGPSTDTQYF. V and J are TRBV24-1 and TRBJ2-3; 7 bases are shared with TRBD1. The trim removed 3 bases at V and 0 bases at J, leaving 8 bases unmatched. CDR1 is KGHDR, CDR2 SFDVKD, per germline. The CDR3 runs to 17 residues.

The V and J genes are TRBV3-1 (or the pseudogene TRBV3-2) and TRBJ2-1, with 11 bases identical to TRBD2. Germline V gene lookup returns CDR1 LGHDT and CDR2 YNNKEL (reference sequence). With 0 bases clipped from V and 5 bases from J, the junction kept 3 bases outside the gene matches. This CDR3 contains 16 residues. CDR3 in amino acids: CASSQEELAGDNEQFF. Here the CDR3 DNA reads TGTGCCAGCAGCCAAGAAGAACTAGCGGGAGACAATGAGCAGTTCTTC.

This chain connects TRBV5-1 to TRBJ1-2; D might be TRBD1 (6 bases). This CDR3 spans 13 amino acids. Germline CDR1 SGHRS, CDR2 YFSETQ. Trimming took 4 bases from V and 6 from J, leaving 13 bases between them. The CDR3 bases are TGCGCCAGCAGCGTCACGGCAGGGGATGGCTACACCTTC. It yields the protein CASSVTAGDGYTF.

The J gene is TRBJ2-2, the V gene TRBV4-1; D perhaps matches TRBD2 (6 bases). The germline gives CDR1 MGHRA, CDR2 YSYEKL. The CDR3 covers 17 residues. Trimming removed 0 bases from V and 1 base from J, with 12 bases in between. The CDR3 is CASSQDVAGMNTGELFF. CDR3 DNA: TGCGCCAGCAGCCAAGATGTCGCGGGAATGAACACCGGGGAGCTGTTTTTT.

This rearrangement joins TRBV30 to TRBJ2-1; 11 positions match TRBD1. Germline CDR1 and CDR2: GTSNPN and SVGIG (reference sequence). The CDR3 has 15 residues. With 5 bases clipped from V and 3 bases from J, the junction kept 6 bases outside the gene matches. The CDR3 reads CAWGLGTGGYNEQFF. DNA of the CDR3: TGTGCCTGGGGGCTGGGGACAGGGGGCTACAATGAGCAGTTCTTC.